These 27 T cell receptor beta chains were all obtained from the same sample, sequenced in a study of cytomegalovirus exposure and HLA in healthy donors. Amplification used 60 Vbeta primers and 13 Jbeta primers. TCRdb's table, derived via immunoSEQ multiplex PCR, lists solely in-frame clones and lacks some. The sample has approximately 130,000 clones, approximately 8% seen once. Sequencing input: PBMCs. All receptors come from a woman between 40 and 55 years old in good health and CMV-seropositive.

The chain joins TRBV19 to TRBJ2-1; 10 bases agree with TRBD2. There are 15 residues in the CDR3. The V gene end was trimmed by 10 bases and the J gene end by 8 bases; junction bases not matched to a gene: 14. The germline CDR1 and CDR2 sequences are LNHDA and SQIVND (reference sequence). DNA for the CDR3: TGTGCCACCTCCGCGGGAAGCGGGGGGGCCGATGAGCAGTTCTTC. Amino acid sequence: CATSAGSGGADEQFF.

In this sample, this clone turned up a few times. This rearrangement joins TRBV6-5 to TRBJ1-5; tentative D call: TRBD1 (5 bases). Germline lookup yields CDR1 MNHEY and CDR2 SVGAGI. This CDR3 spans 15 amino acids. With 5 bases removed from V and 3 bases from J, the gap between germline ends came to 14 bases. In DNA form, the CDR3 reads TGTGCCAGCAGTGCGGGACGGCGAGACAATCAGCCCCAGCATTTT. It specifies CASSAGRRDNQPQHF.

This clone came up a few times. The chain recombines TRBV30 with TRBJ1-2, with 10 bases that match TRBD1. J gave up 2 bases and V 4 bases, and 4 bases lay outside the gene matches. CDR3 length: 14 amino acids. Per the germline V gene, CDR1 is GTSNPN and CDR2 is SVGIG (reference sequence). In DNA, the CDR3 is TGTGCCTGGAAGGGACAGGGGAGGAACTATGGCTACACCTTC. This sequence encodes CAWKGQGRNYGYTF.

This chain connects TRBV2 to TRBJ1-1, with 7 bases lining up with TRBD1. CDR1 SNHLY and CDR2 FYNNEI come from the germline V gene. The V segment lost 6 bases and the J segment 7 bases; nucleotides outside the gene matches: 11. The CDR3 sequence is 14 residues long. DNA of the CDR3: TGTGCCAGCAGGGCTCAAGGACAGGACATTGAAGCTTTCTTT. Protein: CASRAQGQDIEAFF.

The chain joins TRBV6-5 to TRBJ2-7; 7 bases are a match to TRBD1. V gave up 6 bases and J gave up 1 base; unmatched junction bases: 6. CDR1 and CDR2 from the germline V gene are MNHEY and SVGAGI. The CDR3 runs to 14 residues. The CDR3 nucleotides read TGTGCCAGCAGCGAAGACAGGGCTTCCTACGAGCAGTACTTC. As protein: CASSEDRASYEQYF.

This clone has more than one count but fewer than ten. The genes are TRBV18 and TRBJ2-7, with D maybe TRBD2 (6 bases). The CDR3 consists of 15 residues. The ends were cut back, 4 bases at V and 3 bases at J, with 16 bases in the middle. CDR1 and CDR2 (germline): KGHSH, LQKENI. CDR3 region: CASSRSRDLLYEQYF. CDR3 nucleotides: TGTGCCAGCTCACGATCCCGGGACTTGCTCTACGAGCAGTACTTC. Looking up the rest from reference TRBV18 and TRBJ2-7 gives the full variable domain: NAGVMQNPRHLVRRRGQEARLRCSPMKGHSHVYWYRQLPEEGLKFMVYLQKENIIDESGMPKERFSAEFPKEGPSILRIQQVVRGDSAAYFCASSRSRDLLYEQYFGPGTRLTVT.

The table lists this clone with a few counts. The chain has TRBV25-1 and TRBJ2-1, with D perhaps matching TRBD2 (7 bases). V lost 2 bases to trimming and J lost 12 bases, with 17 bases between them. This CDR3 has 14 residues. Germline loops: CDR1 MGHDK, CDR2 SYGVNS. The CDR3 bases are TGTGCCAGCAGTGAAAGGGGAGGGGGAAGAAGGCAGTTCTTC. Its translation: CASSERGGGRRQFF.

This clone has a handful of counts. The rearrangement uses TRBV27 and TRBJ1-4, with 10 bases aligning to TRBD1. Losses at the gene ends were 6 bases for V and 1 base for J; bases not matched to a gene: 17. CDR1 MNHEY and CDR2 SMNVEV come from the germline V gene (reference sequence). The CDR3 totals 20 residues. CDR3 loop: CASSYRETGGEGGTNEKLFF. In DNA, the CDR3 is TGTGCCAGCAGCTACCGAGAGACAGGGGGCGAGGGAGGAACTAATGAAAAACTGTTTTTT. Complete variable domain (other parts from reference TRBV27 and TRBJ1-4): EAQVTQNPRYLITVTGKKLTVTCSQNMNHEYMSWYRQDPGLGLRQIYYSMNVEVTDKGDVPEGYKVSRKEKRNFPLILESPSPNQTSLYFCASSYRETGGEGGTNEKLFFGSGTQLSVL.

The chain employs TRBV10-1 and TRBJ2-5; the match to TRBD1 covers 9 bases. The CDR3 has 15 amino acids. V was pared by 2 bases and J by 1 base, with 2 bases of the junction left unmatched. Germline assignment: CDR1 WNHNN and CDR2 SYGVQD (reference sequence). In DNA form, the CDR3 reads TGCGCCAGCAGTGAGGCGGGACAGGGCCAAGAGACCCAGTACTTC. Translated: CASSEAGQGQETQYF.

This clone has only a few counts. The chain combines TRBV27 with TRBJ1-6; D might be TRBD1 (5 bases). The germline CDR1 and CDR2 sequences are MNHEY and SMNVEV (reference sequence). The CDR3 totals 16 residues. The germline V and J ends were trimmed by 2 bases and 7 bases, with 15 bases remaining between them. CDR3 sequence reads: CASSLRPQGLNSPLHF. Here the CDR3 DNA reads TGTGCCAGCAGTTTAAGGCCCCAGGGTTTGAATTCACCCCTCCACTTT.

This clone appeared a few times. This chain connects TRBV4-2 to TRBJ1-6, with a tentative D call TRBD1 (5 bases). Trimming took off 1 base at V and 7 bases at J, with 8 bases between the two ends. Germline CDR1 is LGHNA and CDR2 is YNFKEQ. This CDR3 is 14 amino acids long. Written as DNA, the CDR3 is TGTGCCAGCAGCCAAGGACAGACCAATTCACCCCTCCACTTT. Translating gives CASSQGQTNSPLHF.

This clone was counted a few times. At one end the junction does not follow the germline gene, possibly because of a read error. The chain links TRBV2 to TRBJ2-7; D is possibly TRBD2 (5 bases). This CDR3 is built from 11 residues. CDR1 SNHLY and CDR2 FYNNEI come from the germline V gene. This CDR3 is CASGGQGQASF. The CDR3 DNA reads as TGTGCCAGCGGAGGTCAAGGGCAGGCCAGCTTC. Drawing the rest from reference TRBV2 and TRBJ2-7, the complete variable domain is EPEVTQTPSHQVTQMGQEVILRCVPISNHLYFYWYRQILGQKVEFLVSFYNNEISEKSEIFDDQFSVERPDGSNFTLKIRSTKLEDSAMYFCASGGQGQASFGPGTRLTVT.

This clone has just a few counts. The V and J genes are TRBV19 and TRBJ1-2, with 7 bases identical to TRBD1. Germline CDR1 LNHDA, CDR2 SQIVND (reference sequence). The CDR3 spans 14 residues. V shed 6 bases, J shed 5 bases, and the junction held 9 bases outside the gene matches. CDR3 residues: CASRSDRDGYGYTF. The CDR3, as DNA: TGTGCCAGTAGATCTGACAGGGATGGATATGGCTACACCTTC.

This clone was seen only a few times. This chain joins TRBV28 and TRBJ2-7; D remains unclear. This CDR3 is 13 amino acids long. Between the trimmed V and J ends, which lost 2 bases and 3 bases, there was a span of 8 bases. Germline lookup yields CDR1 MDHEN and CDR2 SYDVKM. The CDR3 sequence is CASSLGSGYEQYF. The CDR3 coding sequence is TGTGCCAGCAGTTTAGGGTCGGGCTACGAGCAGTACTTC.

The chain is built from TRBV6-1 and TRBJ1-1, with D maybe TRBD1 (5 bases). V was shortened by 7 bases and J by 3 bases, with 15 bases between the two germline ends. Looked up from germline, CDR1 is MNHNS and CDR2 is SASEGT. The CDR3 extends over 14 amino acids. The CDR3 DNA is TGTGCCAGCACTGCGCAGGGAGGGGACACTGAAGCTTTCTTT. Protein sequence: CASTAQGGDTEAFF.

The rearrangement joins TRBV7-9 to TRBJ2-3; the match to TRBD1 covers 10 bases. Germline V gene lookup returns CDR1 SEHNR and CDR2 FQNEAQ (reference sequence). V was clipped by 2 bases and J by 3 bases; unmatched bases: 8. This CDR3 contains 17 residues. This chain's CDR3 is CASSLTNRDRGTDTQYF. The CDR3 region has the DNA TGTGCCAGCAGCTTAACGAACCGGGACAGGGGAACAGATACGCAGTATTTT.

This clone was found a few times. This chain uses TRBV4-2 with TRBJ2-7; TRBD2 agrees at 9 bases. CDR1 and CDR2 (germline): LGHNA, YNFKEQ. Trimming at V came to 0 bases and at J to 0 bases, leaving 9 bases not matched to a gene. CDR3 length: 18 amino acids. CDR3 DNA sequence: TGTGCCAGCAGCCAAGATCTAGGTAGCGGGGGCCTCTCCTACGAGCAGTACTTC. Translation gives CASSQDLGSGGLSYEQYF.

The table lists this clone with many counts. The V gene is TRBV6-6, the J gene TRBJ1-1; D is perhaps TRBD1 (6 bases). This CDR3 is 13 amino acids long. Trimming took 6 bases from V and 6 from J, leaving 14 bases between them. Germline-derived CDR1 and CDR2 are MNHNY and SVGAGI (reference sequence). DNA for the CDR3: TGTGCCAGCAGCTTCGGGGGGGCCCCTGAAGCTTTCTTT. It encodes CASSFGGAPEAFF.

This clone was detected only a few times. The genes are TRBV9 and TRBJ2-3; tentatively, D is TRBD1 (5 bases). The CDR3 is 15 residues long. Trimming stripped 0 bases from V and 1 base from J, with 9 bases between. Germline V gene lookup returns CDR1 SGDLS and CDR2 YYNGEE. CDR3 nucleotide sequence: TGTGCCAGCAGCGTAGAGGGGTCGCGCACAGATACGCAGTATTTT. Translating gives CASSVEGSRTDTQYF.

The rearrangement joins TRBV5-4 to TRBJ1-3; D possibly corresponds to TRBD1 (5 bases). V was shortened by 4 bases and J by 3 bases, with 14 bases between the two germline ends. This CDR3 region has 15 residues. Germline values: CDR1 SGHNT, CDR2 YYREEE (reference sequence). This chain's CDR3 is CASSTGWAGGNTIYF. DNA of the CDR3: TGTGCCAGCAGCACAGGATGGGCTGGTGGAAACACCATATATTTT.

This chain uses TRBV7-9 with TRBJ1-1; D call uncertain. CDR3 size: 15 residues. Between the trimmed V and J ends, which lost 2 bases and 3 bases, there was a span of 13 bases. Germline CDR1 reads SEHNR; CDR2 reads FQNEAQ (reference sequence). The DNA for the CDR3 is TGTGCCAGCAGCTTAAGTCGAGGCCGAGACACTGAAGCTTTCTTT. This codes for CASSLSRGRDTEAFF.

The sample holds a few counts of this clone. The same CDR3 also results from other DNA sequences found in this sample. The rearrangement joins TRBV9 to TRBJ1-4; D ambiguous. The CDR3 extends over 14 amino acids. CDR1 is SGDLS, CDR2 YYNGEE, per germline. With 3 bases removed from V and 8 bases from J, the gap between germline ends came to 14 bases. CDR3 loop: CASSARVEGEKLFF. The CDR3 bases are TGTGCCAGCAGCGCCCGGGTCGAAGGCGAAAAACTGTTTTTT. The whole variable domain, filled in from reference TRBV9 and TRBJ1-4, reads DSGVTQTPKHLITATGQRVTLRCSPRSGDLSVYWYQQSLDQGLQFLIQYYNGEERAKGNILERFSAQQFPDLHSELNLSSLELGDSALYFCASSARVEGEKLFFGSGTQLSVL.

The chain has TRBV2 and TRBJ2-1, with TRBD1 matching 7 bases. CDR1 SNHLY and CDR2 FYNNEI come from the germline V gene. CDR3 size: 15 residues. J was trimmed by 6 bases and V by 2 bases; bases with no gene match: 7. The CDR3 protein is CASSEWGTVINEQFF. For the CDR3, the DNA is TGTGCCAGCAGTGAATGGGGGACAGTGATCAATGAGCAGTTCTTC.

This clone was seen a few times. The chain recombines TRBV21-1 with TRBJ1-5; the DNA was not used to check the table's D call, TRBD1. TRBV21-1 is flagged as a pseudogene. The CDR3 extends over 14 amino acids. The CDR3 region is CASSKGRGDQPQHF. Here the CDR3 DNA reads TGTGCCAGCAGCAAAGGCAGGGGGGATCAGCCCCAGCATTTT.

The table lists this clone with a few counts. The chain recombines TRBV7-8 with TRBJ2-7, with 9 positions matching TRBD1. This CDR3 is built from 15 residues. CDR1 and CDR2 from the germline V gene are SGHVS and FQNEAQ. J was trimmed by 3 bases and V by 3 bases; bases with no gene match: 6. DNA for the CDR3: TGTGCCAGCAGCTTCGGAGGGACAGGGATCTACGAGCAGTACTTC. It specifies CASSFGGTGIYEQYF.

This clone was found a few times. The J gene is TRBJ2-7, the V gene TRBV5-1, with TRBD1 identical over 9 bases. The V segment lost 5 bases and the J segment 5 bases; nucleotides outside the gene matches: 14. Germline-derived CDR1 and CDR2 are SGHRS and YFSETQ. The CDR3 has 16 amino acids. The CDR3 DNA reads as TGCGCCAGCAGAAGGGGTCCCGGGACAGGGCGCGACGAGCAGTACTTC. Residues: CASRRGPGTGRDEQYF.

This chain links TRBV10-3 with TRBJ2-2; 12 nucleotides align to TRBD1. This CDR3 is built from 13 residues. The germline CDR1 and CDR2 sequences are ENHRY and SYGVKD. The ends lost 11 bases at V and 7 bases at J; junction bases unmatched: 5. DNA for the CDR3: TGTGCCCAGGGACAGGGGGCAGGCGGGGAGCTGTTTTTT. Translation: CAQGQGAGGELFF.